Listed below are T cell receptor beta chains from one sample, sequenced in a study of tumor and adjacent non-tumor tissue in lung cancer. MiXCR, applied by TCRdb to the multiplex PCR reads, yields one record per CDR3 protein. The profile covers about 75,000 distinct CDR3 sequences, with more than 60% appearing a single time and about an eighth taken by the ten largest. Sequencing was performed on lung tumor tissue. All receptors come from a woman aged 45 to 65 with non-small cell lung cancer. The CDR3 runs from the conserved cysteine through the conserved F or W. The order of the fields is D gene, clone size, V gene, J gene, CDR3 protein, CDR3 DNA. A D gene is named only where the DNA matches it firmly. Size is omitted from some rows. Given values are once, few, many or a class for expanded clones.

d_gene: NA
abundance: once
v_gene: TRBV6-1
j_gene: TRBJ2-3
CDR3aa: CVSIRFWSTDTQYF
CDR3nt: TGTGTCAGCATTCGGTTCTGGAGCACAGATACGCAGTATTTT

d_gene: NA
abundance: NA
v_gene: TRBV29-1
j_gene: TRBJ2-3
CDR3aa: CSRGVDTSLTDTQYF
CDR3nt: TGCAGCCGGGGCGTCGACACGTCCCTAACAGATACGCAGTATTTT

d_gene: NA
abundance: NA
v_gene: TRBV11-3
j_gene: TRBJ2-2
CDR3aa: CASSFAREFTGELFF
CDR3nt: TGTGCCAGCAGCTTTGCCAGGGAATTCACCGGGGAGCTGTTTTTT

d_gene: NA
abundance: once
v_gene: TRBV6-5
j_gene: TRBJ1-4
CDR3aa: CADSHLNPGDSNEKLFF
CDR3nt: TGTGCCGACAGCCATCTTAATCCAGGGGACTCTAATGAAAAACTGTTTTTT

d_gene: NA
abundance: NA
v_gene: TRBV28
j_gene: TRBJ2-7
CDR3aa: CASSDYERYF
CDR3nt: TGTGCCAGCAGCGACTACGAGCGATACTTC

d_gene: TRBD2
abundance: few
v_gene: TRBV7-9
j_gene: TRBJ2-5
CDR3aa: CASSPGLAGAETQYF
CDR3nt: TGTGCCAGCAGCCCAGGACTAGCGGGAGCAGAGACCCAGTACTTC

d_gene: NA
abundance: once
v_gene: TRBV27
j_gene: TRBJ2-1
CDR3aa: CASSLPPFSYNEQFF
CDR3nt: TGTGCCAGCAGTTTGCCCCCTTTTTCCTACAATGAGCAGTTCTTC

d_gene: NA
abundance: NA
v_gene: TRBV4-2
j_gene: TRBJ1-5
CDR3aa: CAGNQDLTSNQPQHF
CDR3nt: TGTGCCGGCAACCAAGACCTCACTAGTAATCAGCCCCAGCATTTT

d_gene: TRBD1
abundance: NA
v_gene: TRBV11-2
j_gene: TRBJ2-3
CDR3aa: CVSNLDRGDTHYF
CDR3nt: TGTGTCAGCAACTTAGACAGGGGAGATACGCACTATTTT

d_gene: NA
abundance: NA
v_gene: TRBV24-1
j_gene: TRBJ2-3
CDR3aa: CATSDLVFGSTDSQYF
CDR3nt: TGTGCCACCAGTGATTTGGTTTTTGGGAGCACAGATTCGCAGTATTTT

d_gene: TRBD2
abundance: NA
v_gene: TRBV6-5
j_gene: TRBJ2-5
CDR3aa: CASRSSRTSLETQYF
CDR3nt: TGTGCCAGCAGGTCATCCAGGACTAGCCTAGAGACCCAATACTTC

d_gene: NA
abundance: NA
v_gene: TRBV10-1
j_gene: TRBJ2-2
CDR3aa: CASSDLYTVEPFF
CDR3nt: TGTGCCAGCAGTGACCTGTACACAGTGGAGCCGTTTTTT

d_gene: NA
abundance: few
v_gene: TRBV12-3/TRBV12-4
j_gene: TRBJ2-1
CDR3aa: CASSLANEQFF
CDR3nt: TGTGCCAGCAGTTTGGCCAATGAGCAGTTCTTC

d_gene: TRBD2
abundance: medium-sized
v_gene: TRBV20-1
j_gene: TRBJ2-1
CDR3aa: CSARASGRAPYNEQFF
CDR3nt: TGCAGTGCTAGGGCTAGCGGGAGGGCTCCGTACAATGAGCAGTTCTTC

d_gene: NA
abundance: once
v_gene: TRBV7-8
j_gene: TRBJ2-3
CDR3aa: CASSQTLGVLLAMQYF
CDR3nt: TGTGCCAGCAGTCAAACTTTAGGTGTGTTGTTAGCTATGCAGTATTTT

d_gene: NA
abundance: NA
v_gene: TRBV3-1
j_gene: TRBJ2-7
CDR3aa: CASSRPLGRSYEQYF
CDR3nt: TGTGCCAGCAGCCGCCCGCTCGGACGCTCCTACGAGCAGTACTTC

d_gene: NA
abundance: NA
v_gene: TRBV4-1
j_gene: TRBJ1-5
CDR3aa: CASSQAVGDPQLF
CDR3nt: TGCGCCAGCAGCCAGGCGGTAGGGGATCCCCAGCTTTTT

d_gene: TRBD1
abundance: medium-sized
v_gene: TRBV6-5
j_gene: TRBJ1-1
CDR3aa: CASSHPGGTEAFF
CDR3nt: TGTGCCAGCAGTCACCCAGGGGGCACTGAAGCTTTCTTT

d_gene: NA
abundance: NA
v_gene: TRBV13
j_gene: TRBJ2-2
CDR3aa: CASNNRDLTGELFF
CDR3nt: TGTGCCAGCAACAACCGGGACCTCACCGGGGAGTTGTTTTTT

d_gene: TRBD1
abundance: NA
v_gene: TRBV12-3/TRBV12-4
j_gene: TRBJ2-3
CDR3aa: CASSIRQGSDMQYF
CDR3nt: TGTGCCAGCAGCATCAGACAGGGTTCAGATATGCAGTATTTC

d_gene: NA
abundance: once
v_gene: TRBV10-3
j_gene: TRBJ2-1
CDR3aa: CATLPSESLGSEQFF
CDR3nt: TGTGCCACTCTGCCTAGCGAGTCGCTAGGTAGTGAGCAGTTCTTC

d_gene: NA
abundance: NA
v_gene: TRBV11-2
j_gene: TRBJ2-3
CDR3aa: CTSPQDTQYF
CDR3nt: TGTACCAGCCCCCAAGATACGCAGTATTTT

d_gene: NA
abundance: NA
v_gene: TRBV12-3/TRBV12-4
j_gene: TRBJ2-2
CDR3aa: CANRRRGTEELFF
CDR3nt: TGTGCCAACAGACGACGGGGTACCGAGGAGCTGTTTTTT

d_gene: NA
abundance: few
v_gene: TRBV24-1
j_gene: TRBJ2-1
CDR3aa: CATSKRGVLGNEQFF
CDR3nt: TGTGCCACCAGTAAGCGCGGGGTTCTAGGGAATGAGCAGTTCTTC

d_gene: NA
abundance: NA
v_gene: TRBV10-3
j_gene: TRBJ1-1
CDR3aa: CAILSGLNTEALF
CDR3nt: TGTGCCATCCTATCAGGGTTGAACACTGAAGCTCTCTTT

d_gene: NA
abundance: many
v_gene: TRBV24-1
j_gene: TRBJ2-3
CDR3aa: CATSPGQTDGTDTQYF
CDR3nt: TGTGCCACCAGTCCGGGCCAAACGGATGGCACAGATACGCAGTATTTT

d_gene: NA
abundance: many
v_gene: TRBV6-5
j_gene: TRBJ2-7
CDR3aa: CASSLRAGTGYEQYF
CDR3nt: TGTGCCAGCAGCCTGAGGGCAGGGACGGGCTACGAGCAGTACTTC

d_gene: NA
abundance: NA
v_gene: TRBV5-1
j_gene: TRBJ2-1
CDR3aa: CASCLEVWGYNEQFF
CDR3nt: TGCGCCAGCTGCTTGGAAGTATGGGGATACAATGAGCAGTTCTTC

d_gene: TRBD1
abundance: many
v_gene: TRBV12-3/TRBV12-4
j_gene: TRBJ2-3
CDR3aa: CASNRDRASTDTQYF
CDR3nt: TGTGCCAGTAACCGGGACAGGGCTAGCACAGATACGCAGTATTTT

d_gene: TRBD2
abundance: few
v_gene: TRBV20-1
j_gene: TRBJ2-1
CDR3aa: CSARSGTSGKVEQFF
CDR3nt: TGCAGTGCTAGGTCCGGGACTAGCGGGAAGGTTGAGCAGTTCTTC

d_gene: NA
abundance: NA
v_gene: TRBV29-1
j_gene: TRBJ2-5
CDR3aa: CSVVGQKLQETQYF
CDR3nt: TGCAGCGTCGTCGGACAAAAACTTCAGGAGACCCAATACTTC

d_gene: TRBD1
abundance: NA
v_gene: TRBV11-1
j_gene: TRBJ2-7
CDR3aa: CASSRTGGASNEQYF
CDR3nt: TGTGCCAGCAGCCGGACAGGGGGGGCCTCCAACGAGCAATACTTC